This T cell receptor (beta chain) was sequenced during a study of cytomegalovirus exposure and HLA in healthy donors. General study points: It was reported that TCR beta sequences correctly inferred the HLA-A and HLA-B alleles for most subjects. Reportedly, diagnosis of cytomegalovirus status by the classifier showed high specificity and sensitivity.

PCR amplification relied on 60 Vbeta primers (plus 13 Jbeta primers). How the authors handled the data: Later analysis identified 80 million to 85 million unique TCR beta chains, 10 million to 12 million shared. Some clones are missing from TCRdb's copy, which holds only in-frame ones; the method was immunoSEQ multiplex PCR. V and J calls and clone size are copied from that table; D and trimming were computed from the DNA. In the table there are about 180,000 clones, more than 65% of which are singletons. This CDR3 contains 19 residues. Germline V lookup: CDR1 SGDLS, CDR2 YYNGEE. With 0 bases clipped from V and 3 bases from J, the junction kept 9 bases outside the gene matches. Details on this clone: What it binds is not known.

The sequence came from a woman between 45 and 60 years old in good health and CMV-seronegative. The chain carries TRBV9 and TRBJ2-3, with 14 nucleotides matching TRBD2. Sequences were obtained from PBMCs. The CDR3 loop reads CASSVGGTSGSWRTDTQYF. The DNA for the CDR3 is TGTGCCAGCAGCGTAGGGGGGACTAGCGGGAGTTGGAGGACAGATACGCAGTATTTT.